This record concerns one TCR beta chain sequence. Antigen unknown. The data derive from a study of cytomegalovirus exposure and HLA in healthy donors. Study information: Unique TCRs numbering around 80 million, obtained from HLA-typed donors, made up an early data release. General study results and limits: Later on, a genetic analysis was performed. It linked a missense variant in DCLRE1C with V- and J-gene trimming of TCR beta.

PCR used 60 Vbeta primers and 13 Jbeta primers. Only in-frame clones appear in the TCRdb table, and some are missing; sequencing was by immunoSEQ multiplex PCR. The sample holds roughly 140,000 clones. There are 16 residues in the CDR3. Germline loops: CDR1 LNHDA, CDR2 SQIVND (reference sequence). With 6 bases clipped from V and 4 bases from J, the junction kept 7 bases outside the gene matches. Nominally healthy donors were sampled, though unrecorded immune exposures were likely. The clonotype was recovered from a middle-aged man in good health and CMV-seronegative. This rearrangement joins TRBV19 to TRBJ2-2, with 11 bases that match TRBD1. Material for sequencing was PBMCs. CDR3 in DNA: TGTGCCAGTAGGGCCAGGGACAGGGGGAGCACCGGGGAGCTGTTTTTT. Protein product: CASRARDRGSTGELFF.